Below, one T cell receptor beta chain is given with its context. Its antigen is unidentified. The data belong to a study of cytomegalovirus exposure and HLA in healthy donors. Primers for the PCR totalled 60 Vbeta and 13 Jbeta. Sequencing used immunoSEQ multiplex PCR; TCRdb keeps in-frame clones, though not all of them. The sample holds roughly 150,000 clones; under 70% are singletons and the top ten take around 9.3%. General study points: Later analysis indicated greater clonal expansion among HLA-associated TCR beta chains than among equally common other chains.

The CDR3 spans 15 residues. V lost 0 bases, J lost 3 bases, and 12 bases lay in between. Looked up from germline, CDR1 is MGHRA and CDR2 is YSYEKL. The receptor was isolated from a man younger than 40 in good health and CMV-seropositive. This rearrangement joins TRBV4-1 to TRBJ2-7; possible D gene TRBD2, 6 bases. Material: PBMCs. The DNA of the CDR3 is TGCGCCAGCAGCCAAGACCGGGACTTCCTCTACGAGCAGTACTTC. It translates to CASSQDRDFLYEQYF.